The 18 T cell receptor beta chains presented below share a single source sample, sequenced in a study of shared clonotypes between healthy human individuals. Clones were sequenced by immunoSEQ multiplex PCR, and TCRdb holds only the in-frame ones, with some missing. The repertoire holds fewer than 350,000 clones, with around 87% as singletons. Material: memory CD8+ T cells sorted from blood. Subset described: CD45RO+ cells pooled with CCR7-negative TemRA cells. These receptors were obtained from a man aged 18 to 35 in good health.

This rearrangement joins TRBV6-1 to TRBJ1-6; D uncertain. V shed 3 bases and J shed 6 bases, with 12 bases lying between them. This CDR3 is 15 amino acids long. Germline CDR1 is MNHNS and CDR2 is SASEGT. The CDR3 is CASSEWLGINSPLHF. CDR3 bases: TGTGCCAGCAGTGAGTGGTTAGGGATTAATTCACCCCTCCACTTT.

The chain is built from TRBV6-1 and TRBJ2-7, with TRBD2 identical over 11 bases. The junction had 9 bases not matched to a gene; V was cut back by 7 bases and J by 7 bases. Germline values: CDR1 MNHNS, CDR2 SASEGT. The CDR3 covers 14 residues. Here the CDR3 DNA reads TGTGCCAGCACGGAAAGACTAGCGGGAATGGAGCAGTACTTC. The encoded protein is CASTERLAGMEQYF.

Of note for this clone: Mismatch with germline at one junction end may stem from a read error. This chain uses TRBV7-7 with TRBJ2-1, with D tentatively TRBD2 (6 bases). The CDR3 is 15 residues long. CDR1 SSHAT and CDR2 FNYEAQ come from the germline V gene (reference sequence). CDR3 in DNA: TGTGCTAGCAGCTTAAGGCTAGCGCCTTACAATGAGCAGTTCTTC. It yields the protein CASSLRLAPYNEQFF.

This chain links TRBV29-1 with TRBJ2-7, with TRBD2 as a possible D gene (6 bases). CDR1 is SQVTM and CDR2 is ANQGSEA in the germline V gene. V was shortened by 7 bases and J by 4 bases, with 20 bases between the two germline ends. This CDR3 has 14 amino acids. The CDR3 sequence: CSALPGEPAYEQYF. The CDR3 DNA sequence: TGCAGCGCCCTTCCGGGGGAACCCGCTTACGAGCAGTACTTC.

This chain connects TRBV4-3 to TRBJ2-1; a possible D gene is TRBD1 (6 bases). V was pared by 2 bases and J by 11 bases, with 19 bases between. Per the germline V gene, CDR1 is LGHNA and CDR2 is YSLEER. The CDR3 has 15 residues. Here the CDR3 DNA reads TGCGCCAGCAGCCAACACCCGGTGGGACACCTTAAGCAGTTCTTC. Translating gives CASSQHPVGHLKQFF.

This clone came up many times. The chain has TRBV27 and TRBJ1-2; a weak D match, TRBD1 (5 bases). Trimming took off 4 bases at V and 5 bases at J, with 5 bases between the two ends. This CDR3 contains 11 residues. The germline gives CDR1 MNHEY, CDR2 SMNVEV (reference sequence). CDR3 in amino acids: CASSSGYGYTF. The CDR3 nucleotides are TGTGCCAGCAGTTCAGGGTATGGCTACACCTTC.

The chain uses TRBV5-6 and TRBJ2-2; a possible D gene is TRBD1 (5 bases). Trimming took off 6 bases at V and 1 base at J, with 16 bases between the two ends. The length of the CDR3 is 16 residues. Germline V CDR1 and CDR2: SGHDT, YYEEEE. This CDR3 is CASTPGPRRNTGELFF. The CDR3 nucleotides read TGTGCCAGCACCCCAGGGCCCCGGCGGAACACCGGGGAGCTGTTTTTT.

The rearrangement links TRBV7-8 to TRBJ2-5; TRBD2 aligns across 11 bases. CDR3 size: 17 residues. With 3 bases clipped from V and 1 base from J, the junction kept 7 bases outside the gene matches. The V gene's germline CDR1 is SGHVS and CDR2 FQNEAQ. CDR3 in DNA: TGTGCCAGCAGCTTGGGCGCTAGCGGGGGGACCCAAGAGACCCAGTACTTC. Translating it yields CASSLGASGGTQETQYF.

The CDR3 DNA sequence: TGTGCCAGCAGTGAAGTGGGCCCCGGCTATGGCTACACCTTC. This sequence encodes CASSEVGPGYGYTF. V usage is TRBV6-1 and J usage is TRBJ1-2; D not resolved. Germline V CDR1 and CDR2: MNHNS, SASEGT. V was pared by 1 base and J by 4 bases, with 10 bases between. The CDR3 consists of 14 residues.

The chain carries TRBV10-3 and TRBJ2-6; 9 bases match TRBD2. The V and J ends lost 6 bases and 2 bases, in that order; junction bases with no gene match: 14. There are 19 residues in the CDR3. Germline assignment: CDR1 ENHRY and CDR2 SYGVKD. Here the CDR3 reads CAISPFYSGRRPGANVLTF. The CDR3 DNA sequence: TGTGCCATCAGCCCCTTTTATAGCGGGAGAAGACCTGGGGCCAACGTCCTGACTTTC.

The chain combines TRBV2 with TRBJ1-4, with 7 bases identical to TRBD1. Germline V lookup: CDR1 SNHLY, CDR2 FYNNEI. J was trimmed by 1 base and V by 8 bases; bases with no gene match: 13. There are 17 residues in the CDR3. Written as DNA, the CDR3 is TGTGCCAGCCGGCGGGCAGGGGGTCGGGTAACTAATGAAAAACTGTTTTTT. The encoded protein is CASRRAGGRVTNEKLFF.

V usage is TRBV11-2 and J usage is TRBJ1-1; no firm D call. Germline CDR1 SGHAT, CDR2 FQNNGV. Trimming removed 3 bases at V and 1 base at J, with 9 bases between. The CDR3 sequence is 14 residues long. The CDR3 is CASSFSSGNTEAFF. The CDR3 coding sequence is TGTGCCAGCAGCTTTTCCTCGGGGAACACTGAAGCTTTCTTT.

The rearrangement uses TRBV5-1 and TRBJ2-1; tentative D call: TRBD2 (5 bases). V lost 2 bases and J 4 bases, leaving 16 bases between the germline ends. This CDR3 contains 16 residues. Germline CDR1 and CDR2: SGHRS and YFSETQ. This CDR3 reads CASSFILPRGYNEQFF. CDR3 DNA: TGCGCCAGCAGCTTTATTCTTCCACGGGGTTACAATGAGCAGTTCTTC.

The chain has TRBV6-1 and TRBJ1-5; 9 bases map to TRBD1. Germline CDR1 and CDR2: MNHNS and SASEGT. The CDR3 is 16 amino acids. V trimming: 2 bases; J trimming: 6 bases; junction bases outside the gene matches: 8. CDR3 residues: CASSETGQGWRQPQHF. The CDR3 bases are TGTGCCAGCAGTGAAACGGGACAGGGTTGGCGTCAGCCCCAGCATTTT.

V is TRBV15 and J is TRBJ2-7, with 9 bases matching TRBD1. CDR3 size: 17 residues. After removal of 2 bases from V and 2 bases from J, the junction contained 10 bases not matched to a gene. Germline CDR1 is LNHNV and CDR2 is YYDKDF (reference sequence). The CDR3 protein is CATSRSMTGGFPYEQYF. For the CDR3, the DNA is TGTGCCACCAGCAGATCAATGACAGGGGGGTTCCCCTACGAGCAGTACTTC.

This chain uses TRBV19 with TRBJ2-7; 11 nucleotides agree with TRBD2. From germline, CDR1 is LNHDA and CDR2 SQIVND (reference sequence). V was pared by 4 bases and J by 1 base, with 3 bases of the junction left unmatched. This CDR3 contains 15 residues. The CDR3 loop is CASSSRLAGSYEQYF. The CDR3 DNA is TGTGCCAGTAGTAGCAGACTAGCGGGGTCCTACGAGCAGTACTTC.

V usage is TRBV7-6 and J usage is TRBJ2-1, with unresolved D. The CDR3 sequence is 13 residues long. Trimming stripped 5 bases from V and 8 bases from J, with 13 bases between. Per germline, CDR1 SGHVS and CDR2 FNYEAQ. The chain's CDR3 is CASSKVLDDEQFF. CDR3 DNA: TGTGCCAGCAGCAAGGTTCTTGACGATGAGCAGTTCTTC.

The chain carries TRBV29-1 and TRBJ2-7; either TRBD1 or TRBD2 may fit D (7 bases each). In germline, CDR1 is SQVTM, CDR2 ANQGSEA. V was pared by 7 bases and J by 4 bases, with 20 bases between. The CDR3 is made up of 14 amino acids. The CDR3 spells CSARSGTEEYEQYF. The CDR3 DNA sequence: TGCAGCGCCCGAAGCGGGACAGAAGAGTACGAGCAGTACTTC.